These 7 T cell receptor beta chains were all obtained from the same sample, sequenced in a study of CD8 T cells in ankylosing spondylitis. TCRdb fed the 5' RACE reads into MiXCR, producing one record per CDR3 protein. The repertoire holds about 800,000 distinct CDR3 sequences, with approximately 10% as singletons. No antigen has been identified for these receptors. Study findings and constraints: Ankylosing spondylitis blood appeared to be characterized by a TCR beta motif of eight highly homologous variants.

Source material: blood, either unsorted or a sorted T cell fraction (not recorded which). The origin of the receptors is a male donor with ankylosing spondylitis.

The CDR3 is CASSYSDSGKAFF. CDR3 DNA: TGTGCCAGCAGTTACTCCGACAGTGGTAAGGCTTTCTTT. The rearrangement links TRBV6-6 to TRBJ1-1; D possibly corresponds to TRBD1 (5 bases). Trimming shortened V by 0 bases and J by 11 bases, and 13 bases separated the two germline ends. The germline V gene encodes CDR1 MNHNY and CDR2 SVGAGI (reference sequence). The CDR3 contains 13 residues.

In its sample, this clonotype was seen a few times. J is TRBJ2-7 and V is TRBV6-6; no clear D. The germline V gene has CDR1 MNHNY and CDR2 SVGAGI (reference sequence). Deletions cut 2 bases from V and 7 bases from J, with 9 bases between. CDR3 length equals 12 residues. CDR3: CASSYGEREQYF. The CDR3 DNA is TGTGCCAGCAGTTACGGCGAGAGGGAGCAGTACTTC.

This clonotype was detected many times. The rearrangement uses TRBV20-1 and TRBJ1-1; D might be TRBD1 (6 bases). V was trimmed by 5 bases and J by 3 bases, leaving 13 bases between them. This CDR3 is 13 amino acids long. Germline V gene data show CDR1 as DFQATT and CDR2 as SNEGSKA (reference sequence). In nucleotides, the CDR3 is TGCAGTGCTCCCGCAGGGGTGCACACTGAAGCTTTCTTT. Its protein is CSAPAGVHTEAFF.

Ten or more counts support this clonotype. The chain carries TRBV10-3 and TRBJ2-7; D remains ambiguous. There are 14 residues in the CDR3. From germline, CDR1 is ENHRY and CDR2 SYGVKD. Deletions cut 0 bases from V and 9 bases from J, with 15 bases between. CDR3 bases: TGTGCCATCAGTGAGTCCCAAAGGCCTGTCGCGCAGTACTTC. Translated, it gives CAISESQRPVAQYF.

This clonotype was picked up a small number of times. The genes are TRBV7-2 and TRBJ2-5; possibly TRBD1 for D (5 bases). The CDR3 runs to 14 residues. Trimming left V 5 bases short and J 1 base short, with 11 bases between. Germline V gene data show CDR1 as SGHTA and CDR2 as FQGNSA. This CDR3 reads CASSPQTAQETQYF. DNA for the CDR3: TGTGCCAGCAGCCCCCAGACAGCCCAAGAGACCCAGTACTTC.

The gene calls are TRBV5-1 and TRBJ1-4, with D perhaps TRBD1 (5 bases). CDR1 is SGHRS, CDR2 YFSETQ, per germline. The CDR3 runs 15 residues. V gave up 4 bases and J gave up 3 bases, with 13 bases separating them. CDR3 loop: CASSLEGLANEKLFF. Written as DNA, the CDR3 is TGCGCCAGCAGCCTAGAGGGGTTAGCTAATGAAAAACTGTTTTTT.

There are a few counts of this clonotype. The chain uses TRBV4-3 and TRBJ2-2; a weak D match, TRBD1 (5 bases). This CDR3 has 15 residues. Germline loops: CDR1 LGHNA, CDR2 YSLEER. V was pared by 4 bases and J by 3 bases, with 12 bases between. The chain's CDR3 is CASSPLKQDTGELFF. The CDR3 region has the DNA TGCGCCAGCAGCCCCCTTAAACAGGACACCGGGGAGCTGTTTTTT.